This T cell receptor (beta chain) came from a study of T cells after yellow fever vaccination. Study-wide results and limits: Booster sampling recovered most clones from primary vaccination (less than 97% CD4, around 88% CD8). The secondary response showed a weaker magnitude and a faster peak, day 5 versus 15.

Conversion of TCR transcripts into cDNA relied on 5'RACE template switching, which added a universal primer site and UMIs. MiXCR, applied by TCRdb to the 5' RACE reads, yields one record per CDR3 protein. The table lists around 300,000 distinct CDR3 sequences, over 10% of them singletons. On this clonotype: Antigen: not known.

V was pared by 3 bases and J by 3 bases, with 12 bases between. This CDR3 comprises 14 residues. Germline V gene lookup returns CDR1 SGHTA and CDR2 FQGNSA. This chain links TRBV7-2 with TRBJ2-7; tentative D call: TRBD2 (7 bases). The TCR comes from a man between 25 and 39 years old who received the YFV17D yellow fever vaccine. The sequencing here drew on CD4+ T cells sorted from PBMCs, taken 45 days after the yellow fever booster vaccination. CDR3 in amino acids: CASSLKGGGYEQYF. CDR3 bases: TGTGCCAGCAGCTTGAAGGGGGGGGGCTACGAGCAGTACTTC.